This T cell receptor beta chain was sequenced for a study of blood T cell repertoires in COVID-19. Under the authors' procedure: Reference gene primer amplification in the assay estimated nucleated cell counts. Repertoires were generated with immunoSEQ multiplex PCR, while TCRdb's copy carries only in-frame clones and drops some. V and J calls and clone size come straight from that table; D and trimming were deduced from the DNA. The table includes under 300,000 clones, 75% to 90% detected once. The V and J ends lost 5 bases and 1 base, in that order; junction bases with no gene match: 7. Looked up from germline, CDR1 is SQVTM and CDR2 is ANQGSEA. The CDR3 has 15 amino acids. This study enrolled people aged about 18 to 100 from around 26 US geographic areas. Recovery meant two consecutive negative NP/OP PCR tests, professional clearance, or resolved symptoms.

The chain joins TRBV29-1 to TRBJ2-2; 7 nucleotides line up with TRBD1. The clonotype was recovered from a woman aged 18-29 years who had recovered from COVID-19. The specimen sequenced was PBMCs or T cells enriched from blood (not recorded which). In DNA form, the CDR3 reads TGCAGCGTTCTCCAGGGGGTGCAGAACACCGGGGAGCTGTTTTTT. As protein: CSVLQGVQNTGELFF.